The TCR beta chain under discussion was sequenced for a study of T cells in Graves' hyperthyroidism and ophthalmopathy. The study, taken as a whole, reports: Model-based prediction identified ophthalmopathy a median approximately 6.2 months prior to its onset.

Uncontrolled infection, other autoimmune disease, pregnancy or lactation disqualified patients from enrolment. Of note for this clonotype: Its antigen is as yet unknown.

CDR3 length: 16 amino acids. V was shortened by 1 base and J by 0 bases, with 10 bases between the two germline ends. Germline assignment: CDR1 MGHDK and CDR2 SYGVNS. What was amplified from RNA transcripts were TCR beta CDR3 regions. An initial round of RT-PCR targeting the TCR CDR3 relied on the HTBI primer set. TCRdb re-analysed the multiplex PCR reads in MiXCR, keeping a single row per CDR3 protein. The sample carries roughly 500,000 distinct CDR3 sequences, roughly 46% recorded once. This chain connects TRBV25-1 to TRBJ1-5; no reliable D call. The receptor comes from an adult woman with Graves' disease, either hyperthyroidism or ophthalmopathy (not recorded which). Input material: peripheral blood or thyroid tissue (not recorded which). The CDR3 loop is CASSESGVDSNQPQHF. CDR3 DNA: TGTGCCAGCAGTGAATCAGGCGTAGATAGCAATCAGCCCCAGCATTTT.